A single sample gave rise to the 10 T cell receptor beta chains below, sequenced in a study of post-analysis software for immune sequencing data. Study findings and constraints: There were about 5 TRBV segments more frequent in patients than controls, and TRBV5-6, TRBV5-1 and TRBV20-1 were among them.

Researchers reported that TCR beta cDNA libraries carried unique molecular identifiers. TCRdb called the PCR reads again in MiXCR, with one record for every CDR3 protein. Found here are about 430,000 distinct CDR3 sequences, about 40% of them singletons; the top ten hold less than 10%. These receptors have no identified antigens. The sequenced sample consisted of blood. These TCRs come from a girl aged 2 to 9 with multiple sclerosis.

The rearrangement links TRBV20-1 to TRBJ2-7; D possibly corresponds to TRBD2 (5 bases). V gave up 0 bases and J gave up 5 bases, with 17 bases separating them. The CDR3 has 15 amino acids. Germline CDR1 reads DFQATT; CDR2 reads SNEGSKA (reference sequence). DNA of the CDR3: TGCAGTGCTAGAGAAAGTCCGGACGCGGGCGACGAGCAGTACTTC. Translation: CSARESPDAGDEQYF.

The gene calls are TRBV5-4 and TRBJ2-5, with a weak D call TRBD2 (6 bases). CDR1 is SGHNT and CDR2 is YYREEE in the germline V gene (reference sequence). Between the trimmed V and J ends, which lost 0 bases and 5 bases, there was a span of 17 bases. CDR3 length: 16 amino acids. This CDR3 reads CASSLGGGAVRETQYF. The CDR3 nucleotides read TGTGCCAGCAGCTTGGGAGGCGGGGCTGTAAGGGAGACCCAGTACTTC.

The V gene is TRBV14, the J gene TRBJ2-7; D is ambiguous. V was pared by 0 bases and J by 7 bases, with 13 bases between. This CDR3 spans 14 amino acids. Per germline, CDR1 SGHDN and CDR2 FVKESK. Here the CDR3 DNA reads TGTGCCAGCAGCCAAGAACGCCCAATCAATGAGCAGTACTTC. It is translated as CASSQERPINEQYF.

In its sample, this clonotype was seen a few times. The rearrangement links TRBV5-5 to TRBJ1-2; D gene uncertain. There are 14 residues in the CDR3. CDR1 SGHKS and CDR2 YYEKEE come from the germline V gene (reference sequence). The V end was cut by 6 bases, the J end by 1 base, with 13 bases between. CDR3 coding DNA: TGTGCCAGCAACGACCGAGGCCATAACTATGGCTACACCTTC. The encoded protein is CASNDRGHNYGYTF.

The V and J genes are TRBV20-1 and TRBJ1-1; D unresolved. This CDR3 is built from 12 residues. Germline V gene lookup returns CDR1 DFQATT and CDR2 SNEGSKA (reference sequence). Trimming removed 5 bases from V and 7 bases from J, with 14 bases in between. The CDR3 sequence: CSAAYGVGEAFF. The CDR3 coding sequence is TGCAGTGCTGCATACGGGGTAGGTGAAGCTTTCTTT.

This sequence joins TRBV18 and TRBJ2-7; tentatively, D is TRBD1 (6 bases). Germline assignment: CDR1 KGHSH and CDR2 LQKENI. This CDR3 spans 13 amino acids. V shed 3 bases and J shed 6 bases, with 12 bases lying between them. CDR3 loop: CASSPKTGTEQYF. In DNA form, the CDR3 reads TGTGCCAGCTCACCTAAAACAGGGACCGAGCAGTACTTC.

This clonotype was found a few times. This chain joins TRBV29-1 and TRBJ2-7; D remains ambiguous. The CDR3 consists of 12 residues. Trimming took 4 bases from V and 3 from J, leaving 10 bases between them. CDR1 is SQVTM, CDR2 ANQGSEA, per germline. DNA of the CDR3: TGCAGCGTTGGAGACACATACTACGAGCAGTACTTC. The encoded protein is CSVGDTYYEQYF.

Notes on this clonotype: A much larger clone lies a single base off, so this may be a read error. This chain connects TRBV12-3 or TRBV12-4 to TRBJ2-7; TRBD2 agrees at 8 bases. CDR3 length: 15 amino acids. Trimming removed 2 bases from V and 2 bases from J; junction bases left unmatched: 5. The CDR3 nucleotides read TGTGCCAGCAGTTTATGGGCGGGAGGAGCCTACGAGCAGTACTTC. Translated, it gives CASSLWAGGAYEQYF.

This clonotype was counted between two and nine times. This chain links TRBV5-5 with TRBJ1-1; D is uncertain. This CDR3 region has 12 residues. Germline CDR1 and CDR2: SGHKS and YYEKEE (reference sequence). V was cut by 2 bases and J by 0 bases, with 2 bases left in between. The CDR3: CASSFLNTEAFF. CDR3 in DNA: TGTGCCAGCAGCTTTTTGAACACTGAAGCTTTCTTT.

The chain combines TRBV5-1 with TRBJ2-1; the match to TRBD1 covers 8 bases. CDR1 and CDR2 (germline): SGHRS, YFSETQ. After removal of 6 bases from V and 12 bases from J, the junction contained 17 bases not matched to a gene. The CDR3 has 15 amino acids. DNA for the CDR3: TGCGCCAGCACGACCGGGACAGGTCTTTGGCGTGTGCAGTTCTTC. Translation gives CASTTGTGLWRVQFF.